The rows below give T cell receptor beta chains drawn from one sample of a study of cytomegalovirus exposure and HLA in healthy donors. Produced via immunoSEQ multiplex PCR; TCRdb's table is partial and in-frame only. The sample includes under 200,000 clones, more than 65% of them seen just once. Specimen: PBMCs. The receptor source for this set is a woman aged 50 to 60 in good health and CMV-seronegative. Each CDR3 is given with its conserved first and last residue. The D gene is left open where the match is weak. Rows may omit the clone size; those that give it use once, few, many or a size class.

CASNGLQETQYF	TGTGCCAGCAATGGACTTCAAGAGACCCAGTACTTC	NA	TRBJ2-5	TRBV21-1	NA
CASRTGTGINYGYTF	TGTGCCAGCAGAACGGGGACAGGAATTAACTATGGCTACACCTTC	NA	TRBJ1-2	TRBV6-5	TRBD1
CASSDSLRLADYERYF	TGTGCCAGCAGTGACTCGTTGAGGCTAGCGGACTACGAGCGGTACTTC	NA	TRBJ2-7	TRBV6-4	TRBD2
CASSALAGGSYEQYF	TGTGCCAGCAGTGCGCTAGCGGGGGGGTCCTACGAGCAGTACTTC	NA	TRBJ2-7	TRBV27	TRBD2
CASSRRTGQSMNTEAFF	TGTGCCAGCAGCCGAAGGACAGGGCAGAGTATGAACACTGAAGCTTTCTTT	NA	TRBJ1-1	TRBV27	TRBD1
CASRPTSNPDTQYF	TGTGCCAGCAGACCCACTAGCAATCCAGATACGCAGTATTTT	NA	TRBJ2-3	TRBV7-8	NA
CASSPMGALNTEAFF	TGTGCCAGCAGTCCAATGGGGGCCTTGAACACTGAAGCTTTCTTT	NA	TRBJ1-1	TRBV28	NA
CASSLDRVDQPQHF	TGTGCCAGCAGCTTGGACAGGGTAGACCAGCCCCAGCATTTT	few	TRBJ1-5	TRBV5-5	NA
CASSLALAGGHEQFF	TGTGCCAGCAGCTTAGCACTAGCGGGGGGGCATGAGCAGTTCTTC	NA	TRBJ2-1	TRBV11-2	TRBD2
CASSRFDRDETQYF	TGTGCCAGCAGCCGCTTTGACAGGGACGAGACCCAGTACTTC	once	TRBJ2-5	TRBV5-4	TRBD1
CASSIFSGGSQSYEQYF	TGCGCCAGCAGCATATTTAGCGGGGGGTCCCAATCCTACGAGCAGTACTTC	once	TRBJ2-7	TRBV10-2	TRBD2
CASSSGLASGGGNEQFF	TGCGCCAGCAGCTCCGGGCTGGCTAGCGGGGGGGGCAATGAGCAGTTCTTC	NA	TRBJ2-1	TRBV5-1	TRBD2
CASSFGQGANLRASLYEQYF	TGTGCCAGCAGTTTCGGACAGGGGGCGAACCTGCGGGCAAGTCTCTACGAGCAGTACTTC	NA	TRBJ2-7	TRBV28	TRBD1
CASSHGTGEGYTF	TGCGCCAGCAGCCACGGGACAGGTGAAGGCTACACCTTC	NA	TRBJ1-2	TRBV5-1	TRBD1
CAWSYGQGEEQYF	TGTGCCTGGAGTTATGGACAGGGCGAGGAGCAGTACTTC	NA	TRBJ2-7	TRBV30	TRBD1
CASSSDRTGNTIYF	TGTGCCAGCAGCTCAGACAGGACTGGAAACACCATATATTTT	NA	TRBJ1-3	TRBV11-2	NA
CASSLAYKDTQYF	TGTGCCAGCAGCTTGGCCTATAAAGATACGCAGTATTTT	few	TRBJ2-3	TRBV5-4	NA
CAWQTGTSVETQYF	TGTGCCTGGCAAACCGGGACTAGCGTGGAGACCCAGTACTTC	NA	TRBJ2-5	TRBV30	TRBD2
CAWSEGTQETQYF	TGTGCCTGGAGTGAGGGGACACAAGAGACCCAGTACTTC	NA	TRBJ2-5	TRBV30	NA
CASSTYSNQPQHF	TGTGCCAGCAGTACCTATAGCAATCAGCCCCAGCATTTT	NA	TRBJ1-5	TRBV27	NA
CASSGGDAGSGYTF	TGCGCCAGCAGCGGAGGGGACGCCGGTTCTGGCTACACCTTC	NA	TRBJ1-2	TRBV5-1	NA
CASSLLAPSPSSYEQYF	TGTGCCAGCAGTTTACTAGCACCCAGCCCCAGCTCCTACGAGCAGTACTTC	NA	TRBJ2-7	TRBV27	NA
CASSPGQEGDTQYF	TGTGCCAGCAGCCCGGGACAGGAGGGGGATACGCAGTATTTT	NA	TRBJ2-3	TRBV27	TRBD1
CASSHGGPDGTQYF	TGTGCCAGCAGCCATGGGGGCCCGGATGGTACGCAGTATTTT	NA	TRBJ2-3	TRBV7-3	NA
CASSQGLGAIDTQYF	TGTGCCAGCAGCCAGGGTTTGGGGGCAATAGATACGCAGTATTTT	NA	TRBJ2-3	TRBV7-3	NA
CASKTGAGANVLTF	TGCGCCAGCAAGACGGGGGCTGGGGCCAACGTCCTGACTTTC	once	TRBJ2-6	TRBV5-1	NA
CASSRDRGENQPQHF	TGTGCCAGCAGCCGGGACAGGGGAGAGAATCAGCCCCAGCATTTT	once	TRBJ1-5	TRBV11-1	TRBD1
CASSPRRGLNTEAFF	TGTGCCAGTAGCCCGAGGCGGGGCCTGAACACTGAAGCTTTCTTT	NA	TRBJ1-1	TRBV19	NA
CASSRGQGTYGYTF	TGTGCCAGCAGCCGTGGACAGGGTACCTATGGCTACACCTTC	NA	TRBJ1-2	TRBV28	TRBD1
CASSPDNLGTQYF	TGTGCCAGCAGTCCGGACAACCTAGGGACCCAGTACTTC	NA	TRBJ2-5	TRBV7-2	NA
CASKLFGESREKLFF	TGTGCCAGCAAGTTATTCGGGGAGAGTCGTGAAAAACTGTTTTTT	few	TRBJ1-4	TRBV28	NA
CASSFQETQYF	TGCGCCAGCAGCTTTCAGGAGACCCAGTACTTC	few	TRBJ2-5	TRBV5-1	NA
CASSPGMANTIYF	TGTGCCAGCAGTCCAGGGATGGCAAACACCATATATTTT	NA	TRBJ1-3	TRBV2	NA
CASSIVGRGLDGYTF	TGTGCCAGTAGTATAGTTGGTCGGGGTTTGGATGGCTACACCTTC	NA	TRBJ1-2	TRBV19	NA
CATNERQGMGTEAFF	TGTGCCACTAACGAGAGACAGGGGATGGGCACTGAAGCTTTCTTT	NA	TRBJ1-1	TRBV19	TRBD1
CASSPDSGAGELFF	TGTGCCAGCAGCCCGGACAGCGGCGCCGGGGAGCTGTTTTTT	NA	TRBJ2-2	TRBV27	NA
CASSALDKSYNEQFF	TGTGCCAGCAGCGCTCTAGATAAGTCCTATAATGAGCAGTTCTTC	NA	TRBJ2-1	TRBV14	NA
CASSFGGSGHAEAFF	TGTGCCAGCAGCTTTGGAGGGTCCGGCCACGCTGAAGCTTTCTTT	NA	TRBJ1-1	TRBV7-9	NA
CASSQTGLAGGNEQFF	TGTGCCAGCAGCCAGACCGGACTAGCGGGAGGCAATGAGCAGTTCTTC	NA	TRBJ2-1	TRBV11-1	TRBD2
CASSSTQGFGNTIYF	TGTGCCAGCAGTTCGACACAGGGTTTTGGAAACACCATATATTTT	once	TRBJ1-3	TRBV28	NA
CASSQGGLGYEQYF	TGCGCCAGCAGCCAAGGGGGACTAGGGTACGAGCAGTACTTC	NA	TRBJ2-7	TRBV4-1	TRBD2
CASSPTRLASYEQYF	TGTGCCAGCAGTCCCACACGTCTAGCGTCCTACGAGCAGTACTTC	NA	TRBJ2-7	TRBV27	NA
CASRPWPPGGLGTEAFF	TGTGCCAGTAGGCCTTGGCCCCCGGGAGGATTGGGCACTGAAGCTTTCTTT	NA	TRBJ1-1	TRBV19	NA
CSVEDEGQGLITGELFF	TGCAGCGTTGAAGATGAAGGACAGGGCTTGATCACCGGGGAGCTGTTTTTT	NA	TRBJ2-2	TRBV29-1	TRBD1
CASSRLAGGPNEQFF	TGTGCCAGCAGTCGGCTAGCGGGAGGGCCCAATGAGCAGTTCTTC	NA	TRBJ2-1	TRBV6-1	TRBD2
CASRQDTGGGTEAFF	TGTGCCAGCAGGCAGGATACAGGGGGCGGAACTGAAGCTTTCTTT	NA	TRBJ1-1	TRBV2	TRBD1
CASSPGEVGEAFF	TGTGCCAGCAGCCCCGGGGAAGTTGGTGAAGCTTTCTTT	NA	TRBJ1-1	TRBV7-9	NA
CATSRDRVIGNTIYF	TGTGCCACCAGCAGAGACAGGGTTATTGGAAACACCATATATTTT	once	TRBJ1-3	TRBV15	NA
CATSRGGQGFDYGYTF	TGTGCCACCAGCAGAGGCGGACAGGGGTTTGACTATGGCTACACCTTC	few	TRBJ1-2	TRBV15	TRBD1
CASSRDSTDTQYF	TGTGCCAGCAGCCGAGATAGCACAGATACGCAGTATTTT	NA	TRBJ2-3	TRBV28	NA